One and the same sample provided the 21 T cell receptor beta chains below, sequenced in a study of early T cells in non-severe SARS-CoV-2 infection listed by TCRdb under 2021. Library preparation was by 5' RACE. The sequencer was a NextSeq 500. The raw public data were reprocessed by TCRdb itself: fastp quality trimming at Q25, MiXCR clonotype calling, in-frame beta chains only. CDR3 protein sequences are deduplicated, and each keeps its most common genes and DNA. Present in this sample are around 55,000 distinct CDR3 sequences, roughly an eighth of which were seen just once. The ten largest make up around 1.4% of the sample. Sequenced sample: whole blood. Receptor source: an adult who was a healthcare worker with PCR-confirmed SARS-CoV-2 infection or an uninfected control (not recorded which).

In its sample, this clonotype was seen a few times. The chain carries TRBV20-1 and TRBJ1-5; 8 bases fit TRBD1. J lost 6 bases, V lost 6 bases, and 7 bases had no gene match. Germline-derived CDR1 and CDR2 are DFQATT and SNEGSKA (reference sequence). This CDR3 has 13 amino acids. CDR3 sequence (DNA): TGCAGTGCCACCTTGGACAGGGCTCAGCCCCAGCATTTT. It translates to CSATLDRAQPQHF.

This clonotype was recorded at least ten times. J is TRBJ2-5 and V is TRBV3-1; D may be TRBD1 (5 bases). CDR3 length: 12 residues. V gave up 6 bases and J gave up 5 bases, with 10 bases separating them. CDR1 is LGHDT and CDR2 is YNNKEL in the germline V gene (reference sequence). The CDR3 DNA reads TGTGCCAGCAGGGATGCAGGGGAGACCCAGTACTTC. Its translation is CASRDAGETQYF.

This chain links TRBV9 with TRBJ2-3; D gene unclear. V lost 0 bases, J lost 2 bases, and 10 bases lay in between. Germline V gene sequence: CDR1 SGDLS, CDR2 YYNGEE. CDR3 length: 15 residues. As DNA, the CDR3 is TGTGCCAGCAGCGTAGTGGCAGCGAACACAGATACGCAGTATTTT. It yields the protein CASSVVAANTDTQYF.

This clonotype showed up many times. The chain's CDR3 is CASSVASEHLNTEAFF. For the CDR3, the DNA is TGTGCCAGCAGCGTAGCGTCAGAACATCTGAACACTGAAGCTTTCTTT. The chain couples TRBV9 to TRBJ1-1, with D uncertain. The ends were cut back, 0 bases at V and 0 bases at J, with 12 bases in the middle. This CDR3 contains 16 residues. The germline CDR1 and CDR2 sequences are SGDLS and YYNGEE.

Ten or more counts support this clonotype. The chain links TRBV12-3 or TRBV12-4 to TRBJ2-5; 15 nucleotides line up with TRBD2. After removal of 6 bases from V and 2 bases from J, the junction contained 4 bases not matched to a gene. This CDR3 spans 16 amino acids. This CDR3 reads CASSRGTSGGQETQYF. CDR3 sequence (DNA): TGTGCCAGCAGCCGGGGGACTAGCGGGGGGCAAGAGACCCAGTACTTC.

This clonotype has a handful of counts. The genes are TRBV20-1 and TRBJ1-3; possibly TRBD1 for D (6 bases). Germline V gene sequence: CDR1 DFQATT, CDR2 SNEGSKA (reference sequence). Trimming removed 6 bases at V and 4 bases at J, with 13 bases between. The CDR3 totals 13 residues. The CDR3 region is CSAGAGQGNTIYF. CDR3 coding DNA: TGCAGTGCGGGGGCAGGGCAAGGAAACACCATATATTTT.

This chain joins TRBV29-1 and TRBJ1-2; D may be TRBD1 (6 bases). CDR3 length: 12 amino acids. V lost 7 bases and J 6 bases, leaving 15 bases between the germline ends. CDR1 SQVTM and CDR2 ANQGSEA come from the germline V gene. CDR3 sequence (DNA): TGCAGCGCCACTGACAGGTTGAATGGCTACACCTTC. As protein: CSATDRLNGYTF.

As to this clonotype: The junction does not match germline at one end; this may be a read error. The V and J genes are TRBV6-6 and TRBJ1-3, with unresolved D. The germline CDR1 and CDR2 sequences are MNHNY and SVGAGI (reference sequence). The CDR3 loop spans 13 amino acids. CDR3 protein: CASVEFSENTIYF. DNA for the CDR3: TGTGCCAGCGTTGAGTTCTCTGAAAACACCATATATTTT.

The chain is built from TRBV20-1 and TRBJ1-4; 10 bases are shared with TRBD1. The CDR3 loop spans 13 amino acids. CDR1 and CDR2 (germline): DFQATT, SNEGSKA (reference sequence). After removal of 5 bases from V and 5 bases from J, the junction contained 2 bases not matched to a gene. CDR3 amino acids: CSARTGGNEKLFF. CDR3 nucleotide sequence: TGCAGTGCTCGGACAGGGGGGAATGAAAAACTGTTTTTT.

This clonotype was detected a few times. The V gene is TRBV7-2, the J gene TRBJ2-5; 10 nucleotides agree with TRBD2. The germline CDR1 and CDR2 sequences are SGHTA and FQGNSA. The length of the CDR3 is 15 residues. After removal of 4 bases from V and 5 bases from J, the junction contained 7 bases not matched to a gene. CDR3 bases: TGTGCCAGCAGCTCCAGCGGGGGGGCGGTGGAGACCCAGTACTTC. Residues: CASSSSGGAVETQYF. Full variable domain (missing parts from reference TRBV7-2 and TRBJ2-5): GAGVSQSPSNKVTEKGKDVELRCDPISGHTALYWYRQSLGQGLEFLIYFQGNSAPDKSGLPSDRFSAERTGGSVSTLTIQRTQQEDSAVYLCASSSSGGAVETQYFGPGTRLLVL.

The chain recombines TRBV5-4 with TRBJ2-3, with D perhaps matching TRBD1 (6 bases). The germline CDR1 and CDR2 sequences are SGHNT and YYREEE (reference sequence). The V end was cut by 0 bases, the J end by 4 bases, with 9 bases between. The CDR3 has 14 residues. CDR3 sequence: CASSLGQGPDTQYF. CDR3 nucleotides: TGTGCCAGCAGCTTGGGGCAGGGGCCAGATACGCAGTATTTT.

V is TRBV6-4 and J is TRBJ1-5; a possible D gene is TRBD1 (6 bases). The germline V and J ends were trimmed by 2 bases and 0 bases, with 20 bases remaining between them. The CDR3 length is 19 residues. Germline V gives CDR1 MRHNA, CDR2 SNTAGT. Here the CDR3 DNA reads TGTGCCAGCAGTGACAACAGAGTAAAATACAGGGTTAGCAATCAGCCCCAGCATTTT. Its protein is CASSDNRVKYRVSNQPQHF.

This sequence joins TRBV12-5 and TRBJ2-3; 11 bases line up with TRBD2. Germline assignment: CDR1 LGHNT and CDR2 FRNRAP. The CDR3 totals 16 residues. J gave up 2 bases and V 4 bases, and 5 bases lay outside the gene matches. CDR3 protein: CASGWATSGVTDTQYF. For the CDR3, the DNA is TGTGCTAGTGGTTGGGCGACTAGCGGGGTCACAGATACGCAGTATTTT. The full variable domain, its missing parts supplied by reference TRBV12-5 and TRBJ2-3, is DARVTQTPRHKVTEMGQEVTMRCQPILGHNTVFWYRQTMMQGLELLAYFRNRAPLDDSGMPKDRFSAEMPDATLATLKIQPSEPRDSAVYFCASGWATSGVTDTQYFGPGTRLTVL.

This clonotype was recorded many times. This chain's CDR3 is CASSLAGGQNLHPYNEQFF. For the CDR3, the DNA is TGTGCCAGCAGCTTAGCAGGAGGACAGAACCTACACCCCTACAATGAGCAGTTCTTC. The V call is TRBV7-6, the J call TRBJ2-1; weak D call: TRBD1 (6 bases). This CDR3 contains 19 residues. Trimming pared 0 bases from V and 2 bases from J, leaving 20 bases between. Germline loops: CDR1 SGHVS, CDR2 FNYEAQ. The full variable domain, rest sourced from reference TRBV7-6 and TRBJ2-1, is GAGVSQSPRYKVTKRGQDVALRCDPISGHVSLYWYRQALGQGPEFLTYFNYEAQQDKSGLPNDRFSAERPEGSISTLTIQRTEQRDSAMYRCASSLAGGQNLHPYNEQFFGPGTRLTVL.

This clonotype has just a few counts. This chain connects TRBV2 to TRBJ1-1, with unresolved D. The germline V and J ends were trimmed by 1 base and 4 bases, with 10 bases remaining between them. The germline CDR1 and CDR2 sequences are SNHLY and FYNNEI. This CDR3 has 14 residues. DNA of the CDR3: TGTGCCAGCAGTGAAGTAGGGATCGGCACTGAAGCTTTCTTT. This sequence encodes CASSEVGIGTEAFF.

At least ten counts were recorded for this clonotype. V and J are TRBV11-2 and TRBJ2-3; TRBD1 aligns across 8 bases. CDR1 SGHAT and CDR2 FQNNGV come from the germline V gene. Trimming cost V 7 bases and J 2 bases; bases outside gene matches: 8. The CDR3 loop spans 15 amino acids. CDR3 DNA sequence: TGTGCCAGCATCCTACAGGGGGGAGTCACAGATACGCAGTATTTT. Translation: CASILQGGVTDTQYF.

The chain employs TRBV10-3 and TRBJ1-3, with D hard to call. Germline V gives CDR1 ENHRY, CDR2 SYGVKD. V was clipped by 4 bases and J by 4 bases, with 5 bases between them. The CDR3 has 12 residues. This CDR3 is CAISVLGNTIYF. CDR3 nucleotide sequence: TGTGCCATCAGTGTTTTGGGAAACACCATATATTTT.

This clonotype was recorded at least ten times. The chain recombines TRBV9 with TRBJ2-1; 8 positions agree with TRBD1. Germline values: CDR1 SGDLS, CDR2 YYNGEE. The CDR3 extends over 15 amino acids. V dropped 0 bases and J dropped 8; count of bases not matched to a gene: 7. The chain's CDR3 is CASSVAEQGGHEQFF. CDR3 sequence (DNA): TGTGCCAGCAGCGTAGCAGAACAGGGGGGCCATGAGCAGTTCTTC. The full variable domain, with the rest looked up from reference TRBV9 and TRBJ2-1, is DSGVTQTPKHLITATGQRVTLRCSPRSGDLSVYWYQQSLDQGLQFLIQYYNGEERAKGNILERFSAQQFPDLHSELNLSSLELGDSALYFCASSVAEQGGHEQFFGPGTRLTVL.

For the CDR3, the DNA is TGCAGTGCTAGAGAGCAGAACACTGAAGCTTTCTTT. As protein: CSAREQNTEAFF. This chain uses TRBV20-1 with TRBJ1-1; no reliable D call. V dropped 0 bases and J dropped 1 base, with 3 bases sitting between them. Germline V gene lookup returns CDR1 DFQATT and CDR2 SNEGSKA (reference sequence). The CDR3 is 12 residues long.

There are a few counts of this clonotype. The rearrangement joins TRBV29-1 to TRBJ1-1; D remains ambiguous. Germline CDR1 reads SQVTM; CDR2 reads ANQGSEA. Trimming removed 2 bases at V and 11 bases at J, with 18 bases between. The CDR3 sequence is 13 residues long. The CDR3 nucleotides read TGCAGCGTTGAACGTGTGTTGTCCCGGGAGGCTTTCTTT. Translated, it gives CSVERVLSREAFF.

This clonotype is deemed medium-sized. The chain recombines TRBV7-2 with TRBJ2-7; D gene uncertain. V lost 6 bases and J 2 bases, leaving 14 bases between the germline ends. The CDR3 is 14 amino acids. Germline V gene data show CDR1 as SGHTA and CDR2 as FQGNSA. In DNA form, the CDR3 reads TGTGCCAGCAGAAGGCAGGAAGGTCCCTACGAGCAGTACTTC. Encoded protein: CASRRQEGPYEQYF.